The next 22 T cell receptor beta chains were all read from a single sample in a study of human T cells and chemical hapten exposure (dated by TCRdb to the early 2020s). Libraries were built with RACE. Instrument on record: NextSeq 500. The public reads were quality trimmed at Q25 with fastp and then assembled into clones with MiXCR by TCRdb, keeping productive beta chains. For every CDR3 protein sequence, its rows merge into one entry that carries the most common genes and DNA. The sample data list 75,000 to 80,000 distinct CDR3 sequences, and around 9.4% of these were observed just once. Clones ranked in the top ten supply about 1.7% of the sample. Explained via the paper, the time point label denotes: healthy volunteer bleed at 6 weeks. Unfractionated whole blood was collected in Tempus Blood RNA tubes, and total RNA was extracted from that blood. The sample consisted of whole blood. The receptors were sampled from a female donor in good health. Some clones in this sample may be carry-over from other donors' samples.

The chain links TRBV10-3 to TRBJ1-2, with D uncertain. CDR1 is ENHRY and CDR2 is SYGVKD in the germline V gene. This CDR3 is 14 amino acids long. V was cut by 7 bases and J by 3 bases, with 15 bases left in between. The CDR3 loop reads CAITQQETYYGYTF. Here the CDR3 DNA reads TGTGCCATCACACAGCAGGAAACATACTATGGCTACACCTTC.

This clonotype was picked up a small number of times. This chain connects TRBV9 to TRBJ2-1; tentatively, D is TRBD1 (6 bases). The ends were cut back, 5 bases at V and 0 bases at J, with 12 bases in the middle. Per the germline V gene, CDR1 is SGDLS and CDR2 is YYNGEE. The CDR3 length is 15 residues. CDR3 coding DNA: TGTGCCAGCAGTTTGACAGGAAACTCCTACAATGAGCAGTTCTTC. Residues: CASSLTGNSYNEQFF.

The rearrangement joins TRBV6-6 to TRBJ2-7, with D perhaps TRBD1 (5 bases). The CDR3 totals 11 residues. In germline, CDR1 is MNHNY, CDR2 SVGAGI (reference sequence). V shed 5 bases and J shed 6 bases, with 8 bases lying between them. The CDR3 DNA reads TGTGCCAGCAGTCAGGGTAGCGAGCAGTACTTC. This gives the protein CASSQGSEQYF.

This rearrangement joins TRBV7-6 to TRBJ1-1; D perhaps matches TRBD1 (5 bases). The CDR3 has 14 residues. The V end lost 4 bases, the J end lost 2 bases, and 11 bases lay between the germline ends. Germline CDR1 SGHVS, CDR2 FNYEAQ. DNA of the CDR3: TGTGCCAGCAGCTCGGGAGGGGTAAACACTGAAGCTTTCTTT. It yields the protein CASSSGGVNTEAFF.

This clonotype appeared many times. The V call is TRBV5-6, the J call TRBJ1-5, with D maybe TRBD1 (6 bases). CDR3 length equals 14 residues. The germline V and J ends were trimmed by 1 base and 5 bases, with 10 bases remaining between them. Germline V gene sequence: CDR1 SGHDT, CDR2 YYEEEE. In DNA, the CDR3 is TGTGCCAGCAGCTTGTCGGGGGGCGATCAGCCCCAGCATTTT. This codes for CASSLSGGDQPQHF.

Ten or more counts support this clonotype. The chain carries TRBV3-1 and TRBJ1-4, with TRBD1 identical over 7 bases. Trimming cost V 2 bases and J 8 bases; bases outside gene matches: 8. Germline-derived CDR1 and CDR2 are LGHDT and YNNKEL (reference sequence). CDR3 size: 15 residues. This CDR3 reads CASSQNLPQGEKLFF. The CDR3 DNA reads TGTGCCAGCAGCCAAAATCTACCACAGGGGGAAAAACTGTTTTTT.

This clonotype was counted many times. The rearrangement uses TRBV12-3 or TRBV12-4 and TRBJ1-6; D is unclear. The CDR3 has 14 amino acids. Between the trimmed V and J ends, which lost 2 bases and 0 bases, there was a span of 2 bases. The CDR3 DNA follows: TGTGCCAGCAGTTTAAGCTCCTATAATTCACCCCTCCACTTT. This gives the protein CASSLSSYNSPLHF.

The chain combines TRBV12-3 or TRBV12-4 with TRBJ1-5; weak D call: TRBD1 (5 bases). This CDR3 contains 15 residues. V was pared by 6 bases and J by 1 base, with 13 bases between. CDR3 in amino acids: CASSHDRSSNQPQHF. As DNA, the CDR3 is TGTGCCAGCAGCCATGACAGAAGCAGCAATCAGCCCCAGCATTTT.

This clonotype was seen more than once but under ten times. V and J are TRBV7-9 and TRBJ2-2; D unclear. Germline lookup yields CDR1 SEHNR and CDR2 FQNEAQ (reference sequence). The CDR3 sequence is 10 residues long. V gave up 10 bases and J gave up 10 bases, with 10 bases separating them. The CDR3 coding sequence is TGTGCCACCACGGGTATGGAGCTGTTTTTT. This translates into CATTGMELFF.

This chain connects TRBV2 to TRBJ1-4, with 9 bases aligning to TRBD1. In germline, CDR1 is SNHLY, CDR2 FYNNEI. Trimming at V came to 7 bases and at J to 7 bases, leaving 10 bases not matched to a gene. The CDR3 runs to 15 residues. CDR3 residues: CASKGRTGEGEKLFF. The CDR3 DNA is TGTGCCAGCAAAGGAAGGACAGGGGAAGGTGAAAAACTGTTTTTT.

This clonotype was observed a handful of times. The chain recombines TRBV6-6 with TRBJ1-5; possibly TRBD1 for D (6 bases). The CDR3 length is 15 residues. With 2 bases removed from V and 0 bases from J, the gap between germline ends came to 8 bases. The V gene's germline CDR1 is MNHNY and CDR2 SVGAGI (reference sequence). The CDR3 is CASSYQGYSNQPQHF. The DNA of the CDR3 is TGTGCCAGCAGTTACCAGGGGTATAGCAATCAGCCCCAGCATTTT.

This clonotype was detected a few times. The chain uses TRBV5-4 and TRBJ1-1; D might be TRBD1 (5 bases). CDR1 is SGHNT and CDR2 is YYREEE in the germline V gene (reference sequence). CDR3 length: 13 amino acids. Trimming pared 3 bases from V and 4 bases from J, leaving 10 bases between. CDR3 nucleotides: TGTGCCAGCAGCTGGCTGGGGGTCACTGAAGCTTTCTTT. Its protein product is CASSWLGVTEAFF. The variable domain in full, with the rest retrieved from reference TRBV5-4 and TRBJ1-1, is ETGVTQSPTHLIKTRGQQVTLRCSSQSGHNTVSWYQQALGQGPQFIFQYYREEENGRGNFPPRFSGLQFPNYSSELNVNALELDDSALYLCASSWLGVTEAFFGQGTRLTVV.

This sequence joins TRBV13 and TRBJ1-1; D is unresolved. Germline lookup yields CDR1 PRHDT and CDR2 FYEKMQ (reference sequence). The CDR3 spans 13 residues. V was trimmed by 3 bases and J by 0 bases, leaving 5 bases between them. The CDR3 sequence: CASSFIMNTEAFF. Written as DNA, the CDR3 is TGTGCCAGCAGCTTCATTATGAACACTGAAGCTTTCTTT. The variable domain in full, with the rest retrieved from reference TRBV13 and TRBJ1-1, is AAGVIQSPRHLIKEKRETATLKCYPIPRHDTVYWYQQGPGQDPQFLISFYEKMQSDKGSIPDRFSAQQFSDYHSELNMSSLELGDSALYFCASSFIMNTEAFFGQGTRLTVV.

This clonotype occurred many times. Compared with germline, one end of the junction differs, possibly owing to a read error. The CDR3 DNA follows: TGTGCCAGCAGCCTAGAGCGGGGGACCTACGAGCAGTACTTC. As protein: CASSLERGTYEQYF. V and J are TRBV11-2 and TRBJ2-7, with 8 bases lining up with TRBD2. The CDR3 spans 14 residues. The germline V gene has CDR1 SGHAT and CDR2 FQNNGV.

V is TRBV19 and J is TRBJ2-2, with D perhaps TRBD2 (7 bases). CDR1 is LNHDA and CDR2 is SQIVND in the germline V gene (reference sequence). The CDR3 contains 17 residues. V was cut by 8 bases and J by 3 bases, with 22 bases left in between. As DNA, the CDR3 is TGTGCCAGTGGGGACTACGGGGGGCGAGGAGACACCGGGGAGCTGTTTTTT. It codes for CASGDYGGRGDTGELFF.

About this clonotype itself: Possible read error: a much larger clone is one base away. The CDR3 coding sequence is TGTGCCAGCAGCCGGGCTAGCGGGGCTGGTTCCTACGAGCAGTACTTC. Protein sequence: CASSRASGAGSYEQYF. The chain recombines TRBV6-4 with TRBJ2-7; 9 bases are a match to TRBD2. J gave up 1 base and V 6 bases, and 10 bases lay outside the gene matches. The CDR3 runs to 16 residues. Germline CDR1 reads MRHNA; CDR2 reads SNTAGT.

This clonotype was seen many times. CDR3 in amino acids: CASSSQYRSLEAFF. Written as DNA, the CDR3 is TGTGCCAGCAGTTCCCAATACAGGTCTCTAGAAGCTTTCTTT. The rearrangement links TRBV5-5 to TRBJ1-1, with D tentatively TRBD1 (5 bases). Germline V gives CDR1 SGHKS, CDR2 YYEKEE (reference sequence). This CDR3 has 14 amino acids. V lost 5 bases to trimming and J lost 8 bases, with 19 bases between them.

This clonotype was recorded many times. The V call is TRBV6-2 or TRBV6-3, the J call TRBJ1-5; D might be TRBD1 (6 bases). The CDR3 totals 16 residues. Looked up from germline, CDR1 is MNHEY and CDR2 is SVGEGT. V gave up 7 bases and J gave up 4 bases, with 20 bases separating them. In nucleotides, the CDR3 is TGTGCCAGCACGACTTCAAGGGGGGGTCGGAATCAGCCCCAGCATTTT. Its translation: CASTTSRGGRNQPQHF.

This clonotype was counted a few times. V gene TRBV25-1 combines with J gene TRBJ2-7, with TRBD1 identical over 12 bases. Losses at the gene ends were 2 bases for V and 2 bases for J; bases not matched to a gene: 10. The CDR3 spans 18 residues. The germline gives CDR1 MGHDK, CDR2 SYGVNS. The CDR3 sequence: CASSETGQGAQRAYEQYF. CDR3 DNA sequence: TGTGCCAGCAGTGAAACGGGACAGGGGGCACAAAGGGCCTACGAGCAGTACTTC.

A few counts support this clonotype. V usage is TRBV21-1 and J usage is TRBJ2-3; the table calls TRBD1, which could not be checked here. TRBV21-1 is a pseudogene segment. The CDR3 length is 15 residues. This chain's CDR3 is CASSETGAGPDTQYF. CDR3 nucleotide sequence: TGTGCCAGCAGCGAGACAGGGGCGGGCCCAGATACGCAGTATTTT.

This clonotype appeared many times. V usage is TRBV5-1 and J usage is TRBJ2-3; D possibly corresponds to TRBD1 (5 bases). CDR3 length equals 14 residues. V dropped 2 bases and J dropped 4 bases, with 11 bases sitting between them. Germline V gene data show CDR1 as SGHRS and CDR2 as YFSETQ. The CDR3 reads CASSFEGASDTQYF. CDR3 DNA sequence: TGCGCCAGCAGCTTCGAAGGGGCTTCAGATACGCAGTATTTT.

In this sample, this clonotype turned up a few times. J is TRBJ1-6 and V is TRBV7-9; D is unclear. V lost 3 bases and J lost 6, with 3 bases in between. CDR1 and CDR2 (germline): SEHNR, FQNEAQ (reference sequence). CDR3 length: 12 residues. CDR3 sequence (DNA): TGTGCCAGCAGCTTGAGTAATTCACCCCTCCACTTT. It encodes CASSLSNSPLHF.